Following are 5 T cell receptor beta chains from one sample sequenced in a study of T cell repertoires in cytomegalovirus infection. Using its own MiXCR run on the reads, TCRdb lists one record per CDR3 protein. The profile shows 500,000 or so distinct CDR3 sequences, about 15% of them singletons. Sequenced sample: CD8+ T cells from PBMCs. The receptors stem from a human donor in good health (CMV status not recorded). Some clones in this sample may be carry-over from other donors' samples.

The CDR3 protein is CASKGRQASSGANVLTF. The CDR3 DNA reads TGTGCCAGCAAAGGAAGACAGGCGAGCTCTGGGGCCAACGTCCTGACTTTC. The chain has TRBV9 and TRBJ2-6, with a weak D call TRBD1 (6 bases). CDR1 is SGDLS and CDR2 is YYNGEE in the germline V gene. The germline V and J ends were trimmed by 6 bases and 0 bases, with 16 bases remaining between them. The length of the CDR3 is 17 residues.

In this sample, this clonotype turned up many times. This chain joins TRBV5-1 and TRBJ2-1, with 7 bases aligning to TRBD1. The CDR3 length is 13 residues. Per germline, CDR1 SGHRS and CDR2 YFSETQ. V dropped 0 bases and J dropped 10; count of bases not matched to a gene: 4. CDR3 in amino acids: CASSLAQGEEQFF. As DNA, the CDR3 is TGCGCCAGCAGCTTGGCCCAGGGGGAAGAGCAGTTCTTC.

This clonotype was seen a few times. CDR3 nucleotide sequence: TGTGCCAGCAGTTTACTGGGACAGGGGGCGACCCTAATCACAGATACGCAGTATTTT. Protein: CASSLLGQGATLITDTQYF. The chain has TRBV28 and TRBJ2-3, with 12 bases matching TRBD1. Unmatched junction bases numbered 11, after V lost 2 bases and J lost 2 bases. Germline V gene data show CDR1 as MDHEN and CDR2 as SYDVKM. This CDR3 is built from 19 residues. The whole variable domain, remainder taken from reference TRBV28 and TRBJ2-3, is DVKVTQSSRYLVKRTGEKVFLECVQDMDHENMFWYRQDPGLGLRLIYFSYDVKMKEKGDIPEGYSVSREKKERFSLILESASTNQTSMYLCASSLLGQGATLITDTQYFGPGTRLTVL.

This clonotype has a count of ten or more. The chain joins TRBV7-9 to TRBJ2-1; no clear D. The CDR3 loop spans 13 amino acids. V was trimmed by 4 bases and J by 6 bases, leaving 10 bases between them. CDR1 is SEHNR and CDR2 is FQNEAQ in the germline V gene (reference sequence). CDR3 sequence reads: CASSSDISNEQFF. The CDR3 DNA reads as TGTGCCAGCAGCTCAGACATAAGCAATGAGCAGTTCTTC.

The V and J genes are TRBV3-1 and TRBJ2-7, with 7 bases matching TRBD1. This CDR3 is built from 14 residues. Losses at the gene ends were 3 bases for V and 4 bases for J; bases not matched to a gene: 6. Per the germline V gene, CDR1 is LGHDT and CDR2 is YNNKEL (reference sequence). The CDR3 loop is CASSHGTVDYEQYF. The CDR3 coding sequence is TGTGCCAGCAGCCACGGGACAGTGGATTACGAGCAGTACTTC.